The 26 T cell receptor beta chains presented below share a single source sample, sequenced in a study of PD-1 blockade in mismatch repair-deficient tumors. TCRdb keeps only in-frame clones here, not all; method: immunoSEQ multiplex PCR. The table records 120,000 or so clones, roughly 90% of them present only once. The specimen was peripheral blood, collected 70 to 72 weeks after starting pembrolizumab. All receptors come from an adult with mismatch repair-deficient cancer.

The chain couples TRBV11-2 to TRBJ2-7; tentative D call: TRBD1 (6 bases). V shed 5 bases and J shed 4 bases, with 12 bases lying between them. Looked up from germline, CDR1 is SGHAT and CDR2 is FQNNGV. This CDR3 comprises 13 residues. The CDR3 nucleotides are TGTGCCAGCAGCCCGGGGACATTTTACGAGCAGTACTTC. Its translation is CASSPGTFYEQYF. Full variable domain (missing parts from reference TRBV11-2 and TRBJ2-7): EAGVAQSPRYKIIEKRQSVAFWCNPISGHATLYWYQQILGQGPKLLIQFQNNGVVDDSQLPKDRFSAERLKGVDSTLKIQPAKLEDSAVYLCASSPGTFYEQYFGPGTRLTVT.

The chain uses TRBV11-2 and TRBJ2-7; D ambiguous. Looked up from germline, CDR1 is SGHAT and CDR2 is FQNNGV. Trimming left V 5 bases short and J 5 bases short, with 16 bases between. The CDR3 runs to 14 residues. CDR3 in amino acids: CASSPTTRIDEQYF. The CDR3 bases are TGTGCCAGCAGCCCCACGACCAGGATCGACGAGCAGTACTTC.

Worth noting for this clone: Compared with germline, one end of the junction differs, possibly owing to a read error. J is TRBJ2-7 and V is TRBV9; 9 bases align to TRBD2. There are 14 residues in the CDR3. Germline V gene sequence: CDR1 SGDLS, CDR2 YYNGEE. The CDR3 sequence is CASAPTSGSFEQYF. DNA of the CDR3: TGTGCCAGCGCCCCGACTAGCGGATCCTTCGAGCAGTACTTC. Drawing the rest from reference TRBV9 and TRBJ2-7, the complete variable domain is DSGVTQTPKHLITATGQRVTLRCSPRSGDLSVYWYQQSLDQGLQFLIQYYNGEERAKGNILERFSAQQFPDLHSELNLSSLELGDSALYFCASAPTSGSFEQYFGPGTRLTVT.

The gene calls are TRBV11-2 and TRBJ2-7, with 9 bases identical to TRBD2. V was clipped by 6 bases and J by 1 base; unmatched bases: 10. CDR1 SGHAT and CDR2 FQNNGV come from the germline V gene. CDR3 length: 16 residues. The CDR3 DNA is TGTGCCAGCAGTAGGGTAGCGGGAGAGTCTTCCTACGAGCAGTACTTC. Its protein product is CASSRVAGESSYEQYF.

The V and J genes are TRBV27 and TRBJ2-1, with TRBD2 identical over 11 bases. This CDR3 comprises 15 residues. Germline CDR1 MNHEY, CDR2 SMNVEV (reference sequence). J was trimmed by 5 bases and V by 6 bases; bases with no gene match: 6. The CDR3 DNA sequence: TGTGCCAGCAGCTACGGGACTAGCGGTAACAATGAGCAGTTCTTC. Translated, it gives CASSYGTSGNNEQFF.

The CDR3 here is CASSEGASDYYEQYF. The DNA of the CDR3 is TGTGCCAGCAGTGAAGGGGCTTCGGATTACTACGAGCAGTACTTC. The rearrangement joins TRBV6-1 to TRBJ2-7; D uncertain. Per germline, CDR1 MNHNS and CDR2 SASEGT. V lost 1 base and J 3 bases, leaving 13 bases between the germline ends. This CDR3 is 15 amino acids long.

The rearrangement joins TRBV6-5 to TRBJ2-7; 9 nucleotides agree with TRBD1. This CDR3 is 15 amino acids long. The ends lost 0 bases at V and 2 bases at J; junction bases unmatched: 2. Germline-derived CDR1 and CDR2 are MNHEY and SVGAGI. CDR3 sequence (DNA): TGTGCCAGCAGTTACTCGACAGGGGGGGCCTACGAGCAGTACTTC. Its protein is CASSYSTGGAYEQYF.

The V and J genes are TRBV4-1 and TRBJ2-5; D remains unclear. The CDR3 sequence is 15 residues long. Germline V gene data show CDR1 as MGHRA and CDR2 as YSYEKL. Trimming took off 1 base at V and 0 bases at J, with 9 bases between the two ends. The CDR3 DNA reads TGCGCCAGCAGCCAAGGGGCCTCGTACCAAGAGACCCAGTACTTC. Its protein is CASSQGASYQETQYF.

The J gene is TRBJ2-2, the V gene TRBV9, with 7 bases lining up with TRBD1. From germline, CDR1 is SGDLS and CDR2 YYNGEE. The V segment lost 4 bases and the J segment 4 bases; nucleotides outside the gene matches: 7. There are 15 residues in the CDR3. CDR3 loop: CASSLRQGSTGELFF. For the CDR3, the DNA is TGTGCCAGCAGCTTGAGACAGGGTTCCACCGGGGAGCTGTTTTTT.

In DNA form, the CDR3 reads TGTGCCAGCAGCCCCATAAGGGAGGCCAACGTCCTGACTTTC. Its protein is CASSPIREANVLTF. The genes are TRBV7-9 and TRBJ2-6, with D uncertain. In germline, CDR1 is SEHNR, CDR2 FQNEAQ (reference sequence). This CDR3 comprises 14 residues. Trimming stripped 5 bases from V and 6 bases from J, with 11 bases between.

This chain links TRBV5-4 with TRBJ1-2; D remains ambiguous. Germline V gene data show CDR1 as SGHNT and CDR2 as YYREEE (reference sequence). CDR3 length equals 15 residues. V was trimmed by 1 base and J by 4 bases, leaving 14 bases between them. The CDR3 DNA follows: TGTGCCAGCAGCTTGTACGGCGGGCCCTCCTATGGCTACACCTTC. Its translation: CASSLYGGPSYGYTF.

The rearrangement joins TRBV4-3 to TRBJ2-1; possibly TRBD2 for D (5 bases). Germline V gene lookup returns CDR1 LGHNA and CDR2 YSLEER. The V and J ends lost 1 base and 10 bases respectively, with 17 bases between them. This CDR3 comprises 15 residues. The CDR3 region is CASSQGGEDPREQFF. The DNA of the CDR3 is TGCGCCAGCAGCCAAGGGGGAGAGGACCCCCGGGAGCAGTTCTTC.

The J gene is TRBJ1-5, the V gene TRBV10-2, with TRBD1 as a possible D gene (5 bases). Trimming removed 6 bases from V and 7 bases from J, with 10 bases in between. Germline CDR1 reads WSHSY; CDR2 reads SAAADI. This CDR3 comprises 12 residues. CDR3 amino acids: CASSPGSQPQHF. DNA of the CDR3: TGCGCCAGCAGCCCAGGGAGCCAGCCCCAGCATTTT.

V usage is TRBV7-9 and J usage is TRBJ2-3, with D possibly being TRBD2 (5 bases). Germline assignment: CDR1 SEHNR and CDR2 FQNEAQ (reference sequence). Between the trimmed V and J ends, which lost 1 base and 3 bases, there was a span of 8 bases. This CDR3 contains 14 residues. For the CDR3, the DNA is TGTGCCAGCAGCTTAGGGACTGGGACAGATACGCAGTATTTT. It specifies CASSLGTGTDTQYF.

The chain employs TRBV27 and TRBJ2-5; D gene uncertain. Germline loops: CDR1 MNHEY, CDR2 SMNVEV (reference sequence). Trimming stripped 3 bases from V and 5 bases from J, with 10 bases between. The CDR3 extends over 13 amino acids. CDR3 bases: TGTGCCAGCAGTTTGCGTAGCTATGAGACCCAGTACTTC. It codes for CASSLRSYETQYF.

The chain combines TRBV4-2 with TRBJ2-7; the match to TRBD2 covers 13 bases. Germline values: CDR1 LGHNA, CDR2 YNFKEQ. CDR3 length equals 16 residues. Trimming at V came to 2 bases and at J to 5 bases, leaving 6 bases not matched to a gene. For the CDR3, the DNA is TGTGCCAGCAGCCAACGCCGGACTAGCGGGAGCGACGAGCAGTACTTC. This gives the protein CASSQRRTSGSDEQYF.

V is TRBV6-1 and J is TRBJ2-1, with D maybe TRBD2 (6 bases). The germline V and J ends were trimmed by 5 bases and 7 bases, with 12 bases remaining between them. This CDR3 is built from 13 residues. Germline CDR1 and CDR2: MNHNS and SASEGT. The CDR3, as DNA: TGTGCCAGCAGTTTGGGGACTCATAATGAGCAGTTCTTC. This gives the protein CASSLGTHNEQFF.

The chain has TRBV27 and TRBJ2-7, with 7 positions matching TRBD2. This CDR3 has 11 residues. J lost 6 bases, V lost 4 bases, and 0 bases had no gene match. The V gene's germline CDR1 is MNHEY and CDR2 SMNVEV (reference sequence). The CDR3 sequence is CASSSGGEQYF. For the CDR3, the DNA is TGTGCCAGCAGTTCGGGGGGCGAGCAGTACTTC.

The chain uses TRBV5-8 and TRBJ2-7; weak D call: TRBD1 (6 bases). CDR3 length: 13 residues. Germline V gene data show CDR1 as SGHTS and CDR2 as YDEGEE. V lost 4 bases and J lost 3, with 11 bases in between. DNA for the CDR3: TGTGCCAGCAGCCCACAGGGAAGCTACGAGCAGTACTTC. As protein: CASSPQGSYEQYF.

Sample share makes this clone medium-sized. The V gene is TRBV15, the J gene TRBJ2-1; 9 bases map to TRBD2. The germline CDR1 and CDR2 sequences are LNHNV and YYDKDF (reference sequence). The J segment lost 0 bases and the V segment lost 1 base, leaving 13 bases of the junction unmatched. The CDR3 runs 20 residues. CDR3 nucleotide sequence: TGTGCCACCAGCAGAGTTGTGAGACTAGCGGAGCCAAGCTCCTACAATGAGCAGTTCTTC. Protein sequence: CATSRVVRLAEPSSYNEQFF.

The V and J genes are TRBV19 and TRBJ1-1; no definite D call. Germline V gives CDR1 LNHDA, CDR2 SQIVND (reference sequence). The V and J ends lost 1 base and 4 bases respectively, with 1 base between them. The length of the CDR3 is 11 residues. The CDR3 DNA is TGTGCCAGTAGTATAGGCACTGAAGCTTTCTTT. It specifies CASSIGTEAFF.

This clone was seen just once. The DNA of the CDR3 is TGCGCCAGCAGCCAAGTTCCCGGACAGGCGACTAGCACAGATACGCAGTATTTT. Its translation: CASSQVPGQATSTDTQYF. The V call is TRBV4-1, the J call TRBJ2-3; TRBD1 matches at 7 bases. The junction had 10 bases not matched to a gene; V was cut back by 1 base and J by 0 bases. The length of the CDR3 is 18 residues. Germline V gives CDR1 MGHRA, CDR2 YSYEKL.

V is TRBV30 and J is TRBJ2-7; 8 bases match TRBD2. This CDR3 has 18 residues. Germline V gene lookup returns CDR1 GTSNPN and CDR2 SVGIG (reference sequence). J was trimmed by 0 bases and V by 2 bases; bases with no gene match: 15. The CDR3 spells CAWSIAGLGDSSSYEQYF. DNA of the CDR3: TGTGCCTGGAGTATTGCGGGACTAGGTGACTCTAGCTCCTACGAGCAGTACTTC.

The rearrangement links TRBV27 to TRBJ2-1, with TRBD1 identical over 7 bases. The CDR3 is made up of 13 amino acids. V was pared by 5 bases and J by 8 bases, with 6 bases of the junction left unmatched. Germline V gene data show CDR1 as MNHEY and CDR2 as SMNVEV (reference sequence). The CDR3: CASSPTGWDEQFF. The CDR3 DNA sequence: TGTGCCAGCAGTCCGACAGGGTGGGATGAGCAGTTCTTC.

The chain employs TRBV30 and TRBJ2-1, with D tentatively TRBD1 (5 bases). V lost 2 bases and J 2 bases, leaving 13 bases between the germline ends. Germline V gives CDR1 GTSNPN, CDR2 SVGIG (reference sequence). The CDR3 covers 15 residues. The CDR3 reads CAWSSPGLAYNEQFF. CDR3 coding DNA: TGTGCCTGGAGTAGCCCAGGGCTGGCCTACAATGAGCAGTTCTTC.

V usage is TRBV27 and J usage is TRBJ2-7; 7 bases line up with TRBD2. This CDR3 spans 13 amino acids. V trimming: 5 bases; J trimming: 5 bases; junction bases outside the gene matches: 6. Germline CDR1 is MNHEY and CDR2 is SMNVEV (reference sequence). Here the CDR3 DNA reads TGTGCCAGCAGTCCCACTAGCGAGGACGAGCAGTACTTC. Residues: CASSPTSEDEQYF.